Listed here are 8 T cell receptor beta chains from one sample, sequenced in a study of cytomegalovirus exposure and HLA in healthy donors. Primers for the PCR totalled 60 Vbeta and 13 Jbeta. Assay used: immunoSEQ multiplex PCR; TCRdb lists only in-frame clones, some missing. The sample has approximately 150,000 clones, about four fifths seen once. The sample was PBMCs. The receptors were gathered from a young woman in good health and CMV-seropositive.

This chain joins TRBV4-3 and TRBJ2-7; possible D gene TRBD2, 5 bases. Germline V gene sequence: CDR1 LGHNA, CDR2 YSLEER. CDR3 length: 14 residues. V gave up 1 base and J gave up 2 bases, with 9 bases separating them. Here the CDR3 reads CASSQVRGPYEQYF. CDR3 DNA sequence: TGCGCCAGCAGCCAAGTTAGAGGGCCCTACGAGCAGTACTTC.

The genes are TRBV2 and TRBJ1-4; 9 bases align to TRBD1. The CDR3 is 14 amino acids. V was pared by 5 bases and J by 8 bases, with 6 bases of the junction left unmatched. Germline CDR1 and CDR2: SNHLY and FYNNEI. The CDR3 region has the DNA TGTGCCAGCAGTAAACAGGGGGCAAGGGAAAAACTGTTTTTT. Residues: CASSKQGAREKLFF.

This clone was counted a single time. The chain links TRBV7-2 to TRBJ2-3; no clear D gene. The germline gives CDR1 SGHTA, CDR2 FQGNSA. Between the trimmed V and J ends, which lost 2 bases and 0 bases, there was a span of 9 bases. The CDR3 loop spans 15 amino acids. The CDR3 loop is CASSLPISSTDTQYF. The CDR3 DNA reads TGTGCCAGCAGCTTACCTATCTCTAGCACAGATACGCAGTATTTT.

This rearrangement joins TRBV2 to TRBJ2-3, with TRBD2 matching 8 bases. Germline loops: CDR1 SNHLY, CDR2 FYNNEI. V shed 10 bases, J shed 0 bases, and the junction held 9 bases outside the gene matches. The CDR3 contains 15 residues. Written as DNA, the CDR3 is TGTGCCACCGGGACTAGTATCTTGAGCACAGATACGCAGTATTTT. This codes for CATGTSILSTDTQYF.

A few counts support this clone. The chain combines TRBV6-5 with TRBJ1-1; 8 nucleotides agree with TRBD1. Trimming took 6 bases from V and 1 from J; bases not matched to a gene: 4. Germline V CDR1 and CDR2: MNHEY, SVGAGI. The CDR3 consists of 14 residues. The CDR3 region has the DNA TGTGCCAGCAGGGGCGGGACAGGGAACACTGAAGCTTTCTTT. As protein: CASRGGTGNTEAFF.

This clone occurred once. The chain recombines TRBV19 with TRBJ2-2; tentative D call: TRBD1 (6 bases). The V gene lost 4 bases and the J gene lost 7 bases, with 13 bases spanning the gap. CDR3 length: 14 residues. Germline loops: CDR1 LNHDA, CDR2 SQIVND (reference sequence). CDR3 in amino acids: CASSSYWTDGELFF. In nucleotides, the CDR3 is TGTGCCAGTAGTAGCTATTGGACAGACGGGGAGCTGTTTTTT.

CDR3: CASSLVGLQALISYEQYF. The CDR3 nucleotides read TGTGCCAGCAGCTTAGTGGGTTTACAGGCCCTTATCTCCTACGAGCAGTACTTC. The genes are TRBV7-9 and TRBJ2-7; the D gene is possibly TRBD1 (5 bases). Trimming took 1 base from V and 0 from J, leaving 19 bases between them. The CDR3 spans 18 residues. The germline V gene encodes CDR1 SEHNR and CDR2 FQNEAQ (reference sequence). The complete variable domain, with remaining parts taken from reference TRBV7-9 and TRBJ2-7, reads DTGVSQNPRHKITKRGQNVTFRCDPISEHNRLYWYRQTLGQGPEFLTYFQNEAQLEKSRLLSDRFSAERPKGSFSTLEIQRTEQGDSAMYLCASSLVGLQALISYEQYFGPGTRLTVT.

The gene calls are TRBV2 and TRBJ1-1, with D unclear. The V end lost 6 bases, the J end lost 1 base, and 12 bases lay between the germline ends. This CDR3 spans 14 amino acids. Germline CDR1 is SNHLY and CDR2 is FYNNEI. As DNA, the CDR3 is TGTGCCAGCAGGCGGGCCCCGGGGAACACTGAAGCTTTCTTT. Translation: CASRRAPGNTEAFF. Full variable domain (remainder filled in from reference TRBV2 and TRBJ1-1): EPEVTQTPSHQVTQMGQEVILRCVPISNHLYFYWYRQILGQKVEFLVSFYNNEISEKSEIFDDQFSVERPDGSNFTLKIRSTKLEDSAMYFCASRRAPGNTEAFFGQGTRLTVV.